This entry describes one T cell receptor beta chain. This sample also contains other DNA sequences that code for the same CDR3. Original handling: From reference gene primer amplification, estimates of nucleated cell counts were derived. Sequencing used immunoSEQ multiplex PCR; TCRdb keeps in-frame clones, though not all of them. That table is the source of V, J and clone size, and D and trimming were worked out from the DNA. Of around 260,000 clones listed, 70% to 90% are singletons. This CDR3 has 14 amino acids. Germline CDR1 is LGHNA and CDR2 is YSLEER. Trimming pared 1 base from V and 2 bases from J, leaving 8 bases between. The record originates from a study of blood T cell repertoires in COVID-19. On the study more broadly: Spain, Italy and the United States supplied samples that represented acute and convalescent COVID-19. Nucleic acid was either cDNA or gDNA, and it came from T cells, B-cell-depleted T cells, or PBMCs.

The J gene is TRBJ2-5, the V gene TRBV4-3, with D maybe TRBD2 (6 bases). Sequencing input: peripheral blood. The TCR comes from a human donor in a cohort sampled during active COVID-19. Here the CDR3 DNA reads TGCGCCAGCAGCCAAGGTCTAGCGCAAGAGACCCAGTACTTC. Its protein is CASSQGLAQETQYF.